These 21 T cell receptor beta chains came from one sample sequenced in a study of PD-L1 blockade in urothelial cancer. Generated by immunoSEQ multiplex PCR, the TCRdb table keeps only in-frame clones and is missing some. The top ten hold around 3.9% of the sample, which has about 45,000 clones, 70% to 90% seen once. The specimen comprised PBMCs, sampled around atezolizumab (anti-PD-L1) treatment. The receptors come from a man aged 80 or over with urothelial cancer.

The rearrangement uses TRBV5-6 and TRBJ1-3; perhaps TRBD1 as D (6 bases). The CDR3 has 15 residues. The V gene lost 2 bases and the J gene lost 0 bases, with 9 bases spanning the gap. The germline gives CDR1 SGHDT, CDR2 YYEEEE. CDR3 loop: CASSFGQYSGNTIYF. CDR3 coding DNA: TGTGCCAGCAGCTTCGGACAGTACTCTGGAAACACCATATATTTT. Looking up the rest from reference TRBV5-6 and TRBJ1-3 gives the full variable domain: DAGVTQSPTHLIKTRGQQVTLRCSPKSGHDTVSWYQQALGQGPQFIFQYYEEEERQRGNFPDRFSGHQFPNYSSELNVNALLLGDSALYLCASSFGQYSGNTIYFGEGSWLTVV.

The chain recombines TRBV15 with TRBJ2-1; TRBD1 matches at 11 bases. This CDR3 contains 15 residues. CDR1 is LNHNV, CDR2 YYDKDF, per germline (reference sequence). Trimming removed 3 bases from V and 4 bases from J; junction bases left unmatched: 2. For the CDR3, the DNA is TGTGCCACCAGCAGGGACAGGGGGCAATACAATGAGCAGTTCTTC. As protein: CATSRDRGQYNEQFF.

This chain uses TRBV7-2 with TRBJ2-7; 8 bases align to TRBD1. The CDR3 sequence is 14 residues long. V lost 5 bases to trimming and J lost 13 bases; unmatched junction nucleotides: 16. The V gene's germline CDR1 is SGHTA and CDR2 FQGNSA. The CDR3 bases are TGTGCCAGCAGCATGGAATGGGCCGGGACAGGCGCTTACTTC. It encodes CASSMEWAGTGAYF.

The chain employs TRBV9 and TRBJ2-1, with 7 bases aligning to TRBD1. V was pared by 5 bases and J by 7 bases, with 3 bases of the junction left unmatched. Per germline, CDR1 SGDLS and CDR2 YYNGEE. The CDR3 extends over 12 amino acids. CDR3 loop: CASRGQRNEQFF. CDR3 in DNA: TGTGCCAGCAGGGGACAGAGAAATGAGCAGTTCTTC.

This chain connects TRBV18 to TRBJ2-3, with a tentative D call TRBD1 (7 bases). The V end was cut by 3 bases, the J end by 0 bases, with 16 bases between. The CDR3 covers 17 residues. The V gene's germline CDR1 is KGHSH and CDR2 LQKENI. CDR3 residues: CASSPAAGQTSTDTQYF. The CDR3 DNA reads as TGTGCCAGCTCACCCGCCGCGGGACAGACTAGCACAGATACGCAGTATTTT.

This rearrangement joins TRBV5-1 to TRBJ2-7, with D maybe TRBD2 (7 bases). The germline V gene encodes CDR1 SGHRS and CDR2 YFSETQ. The CDR3 runs to 15 residues. Trimming removed 0 bases at V and 2 bases at J, with 12 bases between. The CDR3 DNA sequence: TGCGCCAGCAGCTTGGTAAGGGGGGGCGCCTACGAGCAGTACTTC. This translates into CASSLVRGGAYEQYF.

This chain connects TRBV10-3 to TRBJ2-5; 9 nucleotides agree with TRBD2. V shed 2 bases, J shed 6 bases, and the junction held 4 bases outside the gene matches. From germline, CDR1 is ENHRY and CDR2 SYGVKD. The CDR3 is 14 residues long. Here the CDR3 DNA reads TGTGCCATCAGTGAGGGGACTAGCAACAAGACCCAGTACTTC. Protein: CAISEGTSNKTQYF.

The chain recombines TRBV6-5 with TRBJ2-3; unclear D gene. The CDR3 length is 15 residues. The germline CDR1 and CDR2 sequences are MNHEY and SVGAGI. Trimming stripped 3 bases from V and 0 bases from J, with 10 bases between. For the CDR3, the DNA is TGTGCCAGCAGTTATAACCTGGCTAGCACAGATACGCAGTATTTT. Its translation is CASSYNLASTDTQYF.

This chain links TRBV19 with TRBJ2-2; 13 bases fit TRBD2. Germline loops: CDR1 LNHDA, CDR2 SQIVND (reference sequence). The CDR3 spans 13 residues. With V trimmed by 8 bases and J by 7 bases, 1 base remained unmatched. DNA for the CDR3: TGTGCCAGTGGGACTAGCGGGATCGGGGAGCTGTTTTTT. It translates to CASGTSGIGELFF.

J is TRBJ1-2 and V is TRBV5-6, with 10 bases identical to TRBD1. V was clipped by 4 bases and J by 8 bases; unmatched bases: 11. CDR1 SGHDT and CDR2 YYEEEE come from the germline V gene. The CDR3 consists of 15 residues. CDR3 DNA: TGTGCCAGCAGCCCACCGGGACAGGGGAGGATAGGCTACACCTTC. This encodes CASSPPGQGRIGYTF.

V is TRBV30 and J is TRBJ2-2; D is ambiguous. The germline V gene encodes CDR1 GTSNPN and CDR2 SVGIG (reference sequence). Trimming pared 4 bases from V and 4 bases from J, leaving 13 bases between. The CDR3 is made up of 14 amino acids. The CDR3 loop reads CAWTKPPGTGELFF. The CDR3 region has the DNA TGTGCCTGGACAAAGCCTCCAGGCACCGGGGAGCTGTTTTTT.

CDR3 region: CASSLAGLGEAFF. In DNA form, the CDR3 reads TGCGCCAGCAGCTTGGCCGGGTTGGGTGAAGCTTTCTTT. This sequence joins TRBV5-1 and TRBJ1-1; D call uncertain. The CDR3 runs 13 residues. Trimming took 0 bases from V and 7 from J, leaving 10 bases between them. Germline assignment: CDR1 SGHRS and CDR2 YFSETQ.

The chain is built from TRBV6-5 and TRBJ1-1; no clear D. Germline CDR1 and CDR2: MNHEY and SVGAGI. V lost 6 bases to trimming and J lost 8 bases, with 7 bases between them. The CDR3 has 10 amino acids. CDR3 loop: CASRGTEAFF. CDR3 nucleotide sequence: TGTGCCAGCAGGGGCACCGAAGCTTTCTTT.

This chain joins TRBV19 and TRBJ2-1; TRBD2 aligns across 13 bases. J was trimmed by 8 bases and V by 5 bases; bases with no gene match: 12. Germline values: CDR1 LNHDA, CDR2 SQIVND (reference sequence). The CDR3 covers 17 residues. DNA for the CDR3: TGTGCCAGTAGTCTAAACGCCGGGACTAGCGGGAAGGATGAGCAGTTCTTC. The encoded protein is CASSLNAGTSGKDEQFF.

The CDR3 here is CATSNTGGGEQFF. The CDR3 DNA reads as TGTGCCACCAGCAATACAGGGGGCGGTGAGCAGTTCTTC. The chain employs TRBV15 and TRBJ2-1, with 9 bases matching TRBD1. Trimming cost V 4 bases and J 9 bases; bases outside gene matches: 4. CDR3 size: 13 residues. Germline V lookup: CDR1 LNHNV, CDR2 YYDKDF (reference sequence).

CDR3 region: CASSENRRGDSNQPQHF. In DNA, the CDR3 is TGTGCCAGCAGTGAAAACAGGAGGGGCGATAGCAATCAGCCCCAGCATTTT. The rearrangement joins TRBV6-1 to TRBJ1-5, with TRBD1 as a possible D gene (5 bases). V was pared by 2 bases and J by 0 bases, with 14 bases between. The CDR3 sequence is 17 residues long. Germline assignment: CDR1 MNHNS and CDR2 SASEGT.

The chain uses TRBV29-1 and TRBJ2-5; TRBD2 might be the D (5 bases). Germline assignment: CDR1 SQVTM and CDR2 ANQGSEA. The germline V and J ends were trimmed by 6 bases and 3 bases, with 11 bases remaining between them. The length of the CDR3 is 12 residues. The CDR3 nucleotides are TGCAGCGTGATTGGACTGGAAGAGACCCAGTACTTC. It codes for CSVIGLEETQYF.

The chain employs TRBV28 and TRBJ1-3, with 10 bases lining up with TRBD1. CDR3 length: 16 amino acids. V was clipped by 5 bases and J by 2 bases; unmatched bases: 6. Germline-derived CDR1 and CDR2 are MDHEN and SYDVKM. The CDR3 protein is CASSEQGQGAGNTIYF. CDR3 DNA sequence: TGTGCCAGCAGTGAGCAAGGACAGGGGGCTGGAAACACCATATATTTT.

The rearrangement joins TRBV27 to TRBJ1-1, with 8 bases identical to TRBD1. With 7 bases clipped from V and 1 base from J, the junction kept 17 bases outside the gene matches. This CDR3 spans 18 amino acids. Germline CDR1 is MNHEY and CDR2 is SMNVEV (reference sequence). The CDR3 reads CASTYTGDRRLRNTEAFF. As DNA, the CDR3 is TGTGCCAGCACTTACACGGGGGACAGGCGCCTAAGGAACACTGAAGCTTTCTTT.

This clone has just a few counts. The chain is built from TRBV28 and TRBJ1-2, with D maybe TRBD1 (6 bases). The germline V and J ends were trimmed by 5 bases and 4 bases, with 14 bases remaining between them. Per germline, CDR1 MDHEN and CDR2 SYDVKM. The CDR3 spans 14 residues. The CDR3 sequence is CASSLQGTIYGYTF. CDR3 DNA: TGTGCCAGCAGTCTACAGGGAACTATCTATGGCTACACCTTC.

The chain combines TRBV10-2 with TRBJ2-7, with 10 positions matching TRBD2. Germline CDR1 is WSHSY and CDR2 is SAAADI. The CDR3 sequence is 16 residues long. The V gene end was trimmed by 2 bases and the J gene end by 2 bases; junction bases not matched to a gene: 6. Here the CDR3 DNA reads TGCGCCAGCAGTGAGATTCTAGCGGGAGTGACCTACGAGCAGTACTTC. Translation: CASSEILAGVTYEQYF.